The rows below give T cell receptor beta chains drawn from one sample of a study of blood T cell repertoires in COVID-19. Libraries were prepared by immunoSEQ multiplex PCR; TCRdb keeps only in-frame clonotypes and omits some of them. The repertoire holds over 200,000 clones, with more than 80% as singletons. The sequenced sample consisted of peripheral blood. Receptors were obtained from a man aged 25-45 years with COVID-19, enrolled during active disease. The CDR3 runs from the conserved cysteine through the conserved F or W. Fields, in order: V gene, J gene, clone size, D gene, CDR3 DNA, CDR3 protein. A D gene is named only where the DNA matches it firmly. Where a row states a size, it is once, few, many or the class of an expanded clone; other rows omit it.

V: TRBV2
J: TRBJ2-1
size: .
D: .
DNA: TGTGCCAGCAGTGAATTGGGCAGAATCTCCTACAATGAGCAGTTCTTC
CDR3: CASSELGRISYNEQFF

V: TRBV5-1
J: TRBJ2-1
size: .
D: .
DNA: TGCGCCAGCAGCCAAGGACAATACAATGAGCAGTTCTTC
CDR3: CASSQGQYNEQFF

V: TRBV19
J: TRBJ1-2
size: .
D: .
DNA: TGTGCCAGTACTATTTCTTCAGGACTTGACTATGGCTACACCTTC
CDR3: CASTISSGLDYGYTF

V: TRBV7-2
J: TRBJ2-7
size: .
D: TRBD1
DNA: TGTGCCAGCAGCTTAGGCGTTCGGGACAGAAACTACGAGCAGTACTTC
CDR3: CASSLGVRDRNYEQYF

V: TRBV7-2
J: TRBJ2-6
size: .
D: TRBD1
DNA: TGTGCCAGCAGCTTGGGACAGGGGGCAGGTGGGGCCAACGTCCTGACTTTC
CDR3: CASSLGQGAGGANVLTF

V: TRBV11-2
J: TRBJ2-4
size: once
D: .
DNA: TGTGCCAGCAGCTTCGGCCCCCTCCTAGGCAGCCAAAACATTCAGTACTTC
CDR3: CASSFGPLLGSQNIQYF

V: TRBV9
J: TRBJ2-7
size: .
D: TRBD1
DNA: TGTGCCAGCAGCGTAGGGGACAGGCCTTCCTACGAGCAGTACTTC
CDR3: CASSVGDRPSYEQYF

V: TRBV19
J: TRBJ1-2
size: once
D: .
DNA: TGTGCCAGTAGGGTGGAGGAGGGGAACTATGGCTACACCTTC
CDR3: CASRVEEGNYGYTF

V: TRBV7-2
J: TRBJ2-7
size: few
D: .
DNA: TGTGCCAGCAGCTTAATTGGCGGATACGAGCAGTACTTC
CDR3: CASSLIGGYEQYF

V: TRBV4-3
J: TRBJ2-7
size: once
D: TRBD2
DNA: TGCGCCAGCAGCCAGGACCTCGCGGGGGGATCCTACGAGCAGTACTTC
CDR3: CASSQDLAGGSYEQYF

V: TRBV27
J: TRBJ1-2
size: .
D: .
DNA: TGTGCCAGCAGTTTTCTACAGGGCGGCAACTATGGCTACACCTTC
CDR3: CASSFLQGGNYGYTF

V: TRBV29-1
J: TRBJ2-7
size: .
D: .
DNA: TGCAGCGTTCGGGGGGCCGGGGAGCAGTACTTC
CDR3: CSVRGAGEQYF

V: TRBV15
J: TRBJ1-1
size: .
D: .
DNA: TGTGCCACCAGCAGAGGGGCCGCCAGTAGATACGCTGAAGCTTTCTTT
CDR3: CATSRGAASRYAEAFF

V: TRBV19
J: TRBJ2-6
size: .
D: TRBD1
DNA: TGTGCCAGTAGTAGGGGACAGGGGGACTCTGGGGCCAACGTCCTGACTTTC
CDR3: CASSRGQGDSGANVLTF

V: TRBV28
J: TRBJ1-1
size: .
D: .
DNA: TGTGCCAGCAGTTTACTACGAACTGAAGCTTTCTTT
CDR3: CASSLLRTEAFF

V: TRBV18
J: TRBJ1-1
size: .
D: .
DNA: TGTGCCAGCTCACCACGGGCCCCACAGGCCCAGAACACTGAAGCTTTCTTT
CDR3: CASSPRAPQAQNTEAFF

V: TRBV29-1
J: TRBJ1-2
size: once
D: .
DNA: TGCAGCGTTGAGGTTGGGGGCCTGGCTAACTATGGCTACACCTTC
CDR3: CSVEVGGLANYGYTF

V: TRBV5-1
J: TRBJ2-7
size: once
D: TRBD1
DNA: TGCGCCAGCAGCTTGCAGGGACAGCTATACGAGCAGTACTTC
CDR3: CASSLQGQLYEQYF

V: TRBV19
J: TRBJ2-7
size: .
D: .
DNA: TGTGCCAGTAGTATTGGGGACGGACAGTTGACCTACGAGCAGTACTTC
CDR3: CASSIGDGQLTYEQYF

V: TRBV5-1
J: TRBJ1-4
size: .
D: .
DNA: TGCGCCAGCAGCCTCGGCGGGGGCTTAGGACCAACTAATGAAAAACTGTTTTTT
CDR3: CASSLGGGLGPTNEKLFF

V: TRBV5-1
J: TRBJ2-7
size: .
D: TRBD1
DNA: TGCGCCAGCAGCTTGGCCCCGGGACAGTCTTACGAGCAGTACTTC
CDR3: CASSLAPGQSYEQYF

V: TRBV6-2/TRBV6-3
J: TRBJ2-3
size: .
D: .
DNA: TGTGCCAGCACCCCCTGGGGGCAGGGTGGAGATACGCAGTATTTT
CDR3: CASTPWGQGGDTQYF

V: TRBV5-5
J: TRBJ1-4
size: .
D: .
DNA: TGTGCCAGCACCCCTAGTTCAGCGAGGGAAAAACTGTTTTTT
CDR3: CASTPSSAREKLFF

V: TRBV7-9
J: TRBJ2-5
size: few
D: TRBD2
DNA: TGTGCCCCGGGACTAGCGGAGGAGACCCAGTACTTC
CDR3: CAPGLAEETQYF

V: TRBV3-1/TRBV3-2
J: TRBJ2-7
size: .
D: .
DNA: TGTGCCAGCAGCCAAGGTTTAGCCGGAGGTCCCTACGAGCAGTACTTC
CDR3: CASSQGLAGGPYEQYF

V: TRBV15
J: TRBJ2-3
size: .
D: TRBD2
DNA: TGTGCCACCAGCAGAGGGGGGCTAGCGGGAGCGGCAGATACGCAGTATTTT
CDR3: CATSRGGLAGAADTQYF

V: TRBV18
J: TRBJ1-3
size: .
D: TRBD1
DNA: TGTGCCAGCTCCCCGACGCACACAGGGGGCGCATCTGGAAACACCATATATTTT
CDR3: CASSPTHTGGASGNTIYF

V: TRBV19
J: TRBJ2-7
size: few
D: TRBD1
DNA: TGTGCCAGTAGTATGGCGACAGGGTCATCCTACGAGCAGTACTTC
CDR3: CASSMATGSSYEQYF

V: TRBV5-1
J: TRBJ2-3
size: once
D: .
DNA: TGCGCCAGCAGCTTAAGCTTTTCTAGCACAGATACGCAGTATTTT
CDR3: CASSLSFSSTDTQYF

V: TRBV6-5
J: TRBJ2-3
size: .
D: TRBD2
DNA: TGTGCCAGCAGTTACTCGGGGGGAGGGGATACGCAGTATTTT
CDR3: CASSYSGGGDTQYF

V: TRBV7-3
J: TRBJ2-5
size: .
D: .
DNA: TGTGCCAGCAGCTTCCGGGACTCACCCGTGGAGACCCAGTACTTC
CDR3: CASSFRDSPVETQYF

V: TRBV5-1
J: TRBJ1-1
size: once
D: TRBD1
DNA: TGCGCCAGCAGCCCACGCGACAGGGAAATGGTGAACACTGAAGCTTTCTTT
CDR3: CASSPRDREMVNTEAFF

V: TRBV27
J: TRBJ1-1
size: .
D: .
DNA: TGTGCCAGCAGTTTTGTAATGGGCTCTCCTGAAGCTTTCTTT
CDR3: CASSFVMGSPEAFF

V: TRBV25-1
J: TRBJ1-1
size: .
D: TRBD1
DNA: TGTGCCAGCGCCCCTTTGACAGGGGGATTTGACACTGAAGCTTTCTTT
CDR3: CASAPLTGGFDTEAFF

V: TRBV3-1/TRBV3-2
J: TRBJ1-6
size: .
D: TRBD1
DNA: TGTGCCAGCAGCCAAGGGGGGACAGGGAATTCACCCCTCCACTTT
CDR3: CASSQGGTGNSPLHF

V: TRBV18
J: TRBJ1-5
size: .
D: .
DNA: TGTGCCAGCTCACCTAGGCAGGGAACAGCTCAGCCCCAGCATTTT
CDR3: CASSPRQGTAQPQHF

V: TRBV28
J: TRBJ1-5
size: .
D: .
DNA: TGTGCCAGCAGTTTAGGGCAGGGCAATCAGCCCCAGCATTTT
CDR3: CASSLGQGNQPQHF

V: TRBV9
J: TRBJ2-2
size: .
D: .
DNA: TGTGCCAGCAGCGTAGCTACAGAGTACACCGGGGAGCTGTTTTTT
CDR3: CASSVATEYTGELFF

V: TRBV5-1
J: TRBJ1-4
size: .
D: TRBD1
DNA: TGCGCCAGCAGCGGAGGACAGGGGGTAACTAATGAAAAACTGTTTTTT
CDR3: CASSGGQGVTNEKLFF

V: TRBV3-1/TRBV3-2
J: TRBJ2-7
size: .
D: TRBD1
DNA: TGTGCCAGCAGCCTTAAGGGGGCTCCTCTTATCTTGTACTTC
CDR3: CASSLKGAPLILYF

V: TRBV5-1
J: TRBJ1-4
size: .
D: TRBD1
DNA: TGCGCCAGCAGCTTAGGACAGGGCAGTTTGAGTAATGAAAAACTGTTTTTT
CDR3: CASSLGQGSLSNEKLFF

V: TRBV14
J: TRBJ2-5
size: .
D: .
DNA: TGTGCCAGCAGCCAAGTGGACTACCTAGAGACCCAGTACTTC
CDR3: CASSQVDYLETQYF

V: TRBV5-1
J: TRBJ1-4
size: few
D: TRBD1
DNA: TGCGCCAGCAGCTTCGCGGGACAGAGTAATGAAAAACTGTTTTTT
CDR3: CASSFAGQSNEKLFF

V: TRBV5-1
J: TRBJ2-2
size: .
D: .
DNA: TGCGCCAGCAGGGGCTTGGGGAACACCGGGGAGCTGTTTTTT
CDR3: CASRGLGNTGELFF

V: TRBV4-2
J: TRBJ2-2
size: .
D: TRBD2
DNA: TGTGCCAGCAGCCAAGATAGACCTAGCGGGATCTCGAACACCGGGGAGCTGTTTTTT
CDR3: CASSQDRPSGISNTGELFF

V: TRBV10-3
J: TRBJ1-2
size: .
D: .
DNA: TGTGCCATCAGTGAGTCTGGGGCAGGGGATGGCTACACCTTC
CDR3: CAISESGAGDGYTF

V: TRBV27
J: TRBJ2-7
size: .
D: .
DNA: TGTGCCAGCAGTTTATCGTGGGACACCTTCTCCTACGAGCAGTACTTC
CDR3: CASSLSWDTFSYEQYF

V: TRBV5-1
J: TRBJ1-3
size: .
D: .
DNA: TGCGCCAGCAGCCTAACAGGGTTAGGAAACACCATATATTTT
CDR3: CASSLTGLGNTIYF

V: TRBV19
J: TRBJ1-2
size: .
D: TRBD1
DNA: TGTGCCAGTAGGGACAGGGGAGATGGCTACACCTTC
CDR3: CASRDRGDGYTF

V: TRBV30
J: TRBJ1-6
size: .
D: TRBD1
DNA: TGTGCCTGGAGTGTATGGGGACAGGGGAATAATTCACCCCTCCACTTT
CDR3: CAWSVWGQGNNSPLHF

V: TRBV7-2
J: TRBJ1-2
size: few
D: .
DNA: TGTGCCAGCAGCTCGTATATTAACTATGGCTACACCTTC
CDR3: CASSSYINYGYTF

V: TRBV18
J: TRBJ2-2
size: .
D: .
DNA: TGTGCCAGCTCACCACGGTTACAGCCGAACACCGGGGAGCTGTTTTTT
CDR3: CASSPRLQPNTGELFF

V: TRBV4-2
J: TRBJ1-2
size: once
D: .
DNA: TGTGCCAGCAGCCCCTCTCTCGCGTATGGCTACACCTTC
CDR3: CASSPSLAYGYTF

V: TRBV2
J: TRBJ1-2
size: .
D: .
DNA: TGTGCCAGTGGGGAGTATGGCTACACCTTC
CDR3: CASGEYGYTF

V: TRBV6-2/TRBV6-3
J: TRBJ1-1
size: .
D: .
DNA: TGTGCCAGCAGTTCCGCGACAGGAGACACTGAAGCTTTCTTT
CDR3: CASSSATGDTEAFF

V: TRBV7-8
J: TRBJ1-1
size: .
D: TRBD1
DNA: TGTGCCAGCAGCCCAAGGGGGCACACTGAAGCTTTCTTT
CDR3: CASSPRGHTEAFF